This T cell receptor (beta chain) was sequenced for a study of blood T cell repertoires in COVID-19. Sequencing was performed with immunoSEQ multiplex PCR; in TCRdb, only in-frame clones are kept and a portion is missing. Among roughly 230,000 clones listed, 85% to 90% were seen once. Looked up from germline, CDR1 is SNHLY and CDR2 is FYNNEI. V lost 7 bases to trimming and J lost 3 bases; unmatched junction nucleotides: 12. The CDR3 covers 16 residues. Clinical history reported by participants formed the basis on which cohorts were assigned. This clone was counted once. The chain employs TRBV2 and TRBJ1-1; 9 bases agree with TRBD1. The TCR was taken from a woman in her twenties or thirties with acute COVID-19. Sequencing used PBMCs or T cells enriched from blood (not recorded which). The chain's CDR3 is CASTGQGMGRDTEAFF. CDR3 DNA sequence: TGTGCCAGCACTGGACAGGGGATGGGAAGGGACACTGAAGCTTTCTTT.